These 26 T cell receptor beta chains share one sample of origin, sequenced in a study of neurological immune-mediated disorders. TCRdb processed the 5' RACE reads anew with MiXCR; each CDR3 protein has one entry. The sample consists of some 60,000 distinct CDR3 sequences, roughly 10% of them appearing once. The time point denotes: longitudinal time-point 2. The sequenced sample consisted of PBMCs. The receptors were gathered from a man aged 25 to 45 in good health.

A remark on this clonotype: A read error is possible here, since a much larger clone lies one base away. The V call is TRBV11-2, the J call TRBJ2-7; 7 positions agree with TRBD1. From germline, CDR1 is SGHAT and CDR2 FQNNGV. This CDR3 spans 16 amino acids. The CDR3 DNA reads TGCGCCAGCAGCTTGTCGAGCGGACAGGACTTTTACGAGCAGTACTTC. Protein: CASSLSSGQDFYEQYF.

This clonotype was detected ten times or more. This chain uses TRBV27 with TRBJ1-2; D remains unclear. Trimming removed 6 bases from V and 2 bases from J, with 16 bases in between. The V gene's germline CDR1 is MNHEY and CDR2 SMNVEV (reference sequence). CDR3 length: 15 amino acids. Written as DNA, the CDR3 is TGTGCCAGCAGCTTCAGCGCCCGAAGAAACTATGGCTACACCTTC. It translates to CASSFSARRNYGYTF.

This clonotype was counted many times. The chain joins TRBV9 to TRBJ2-1, with 8 positions matching TRBD1. The germline V gene encodes CDR1 SGDLS and CDR2 YYNGEE. The CDR3 covers 16 residues. Losses at the gene ends were 0 bases for V and 8 bases for J; bases not matched to a gene: 10. The DNA for the CDR3 is TGTGCCAGCAGCGTAGGGTTTGGGACAGGCATGGATGAGCAGTTCTTC. Its translation: CASSVGFGTGMDEQFF.

This clonotype was seen ten or more times. The chain has TRBV5-1 and TRBJ1-2, with a weak D call TRBD1 (6 bases). The CDR3 contains 13 residues. In germline, CDR1 is SGHRS, CDR2 YFSETQ. The V gene lost 4 bases and the J gene lost 4 bases, with 11 bases spanning the gap. The CDR3 here is CASSLGTSYGYTF. The CDR3 DNA follows: TGCGCCAGCAGCCTCGGGACATCCTATGGCTACACCTTC.

This clonotype was detected ten times or more. The CDR3 DNA follows: TGTGCCATCAGTGACCTAACTCGGACAGGGGGCCATGGAAACACCATATATTTT. Residues: CAISDLTRTGGHGNTIYF. The V gene is TRBV10-3, the J gene TRBJ1-3; 11 bases agree with TRBD1. This CDR3 spans 18 amino acids. V shed 3 bases and J 3 bases; nucleotides not matched to a gene: 10. Germline V gene sequence: CDR1 ENHRY, CDR2 SYGVKD.

In its sample, this clonotype was seen once. The V call is TRBV5-1, the J call TRBJ1-1; D is uncertain. V was pared by 7 bases and J by 1 base, with 11 bases between. The germline V gene encodes CDR1 SGHRS and CDR2 YFSETQ. The CDR3 is 13 residues long. CDR3 region: CASPELQNTEAFF. CDR3 DNA: TGCGCCAGCCCAGAACTACAGAACACTGAAGCTTTCTTT. Full variable domain (remainder filled in from reference TRBV5-1 and TRBJ1-1): KAGVTQTPRYLIKTRGQQVTLSCSPISGHRSVSWYQQTPGQGLQFLFEYFSETQRNKGNFPGRFSGRQFSNSRSEMNVSTLELGDSALYLCASPELQNTEAFFGQGTRLTVV.

This clonotype turned up a few times. V is TRBV6-5 and J is TRBJ2-7; D gene ambiguous. The CDR3 runs 14 residues. Trimming took 2 bases from V and 0 from J, leaving 8 bases between them. Per germline, CDR1 MNHEY and CDR2 SVGAGI. The CDR3 region has the DNA TGTGCCAGCAGTTACGATGGTAGCTCCTACGAGCAGTACTTC. Residues: CASSYDGSSYEQYF.

V usage is TRBV18 and J usage is TRBJ2-7; possibly TRBD1 for D (5 bases). The CDR3 has 17 amino acids. Per the germline V gene, CDR1 is KGHSH and CDR2 is LQKENI. The V end was cut by 1 base, the J end by 2 bases, with 18 bases between. The CDR3 reads CASSPQLDSAGTYEQYF. The CDR3 DNA follows: TGTGCCAGCTCACCACAACTTGATTCTGCAGGGACCTACGAGCAGTACTTC.

The V gene is TRBV27, the J gene TRBJ2-7; 10 positions agree with TRBD2. The junction had 5 bases not matched to a gene; V was cut back by 2 bases and J by 7 bases. The germline V gene encodes CDR1 MNHEY and CDR2 SMNVEV (reference sequence). The CDR3 length is 14 residues. CDR3 region: CASSLLAGDYEQYF. CDR3 nucleotides: TGTGCCAGCAGTTTACTAGCGGGAGATTATGAGCAGTACTTC.

This clonotype was recorded at least ten times. This chain links TRBV5-1 with TRBJ1-5, with D possibly being TRBD1 (5 bases). The CDR3 is 15 residues long. Germline V CDR1 and CDR2: SGHRS, YFSETQ. Trimming removed 0 bases from V and 7 bases from J, with 14 bases in between. This chain's CDR3 is CASSLGETVGQPQHF. The CDR3 DNA reads as TGCGCCAGCAGCTTGGGTGAGACAGTTGGGCAGCCCCAGCATTTT.

This clonotype was detected only a few times. The chain recombines TRBV7-9 with TRBJ1-6; 9 positions match TRBD1. The CDR3 length is 16 residues. CDR1 is SEHNR and CDR2 is FQNEAQ in the germline V gene (reference sequence). V dropped 5 bases and J dropped 5; count of bases not matched to a gene: 7. This CDR3 reads CASSPSGTGNNSPLHF. CDR3 bases: TGTGCCAGCAGCCCCTCTGGGACAGGGAATAATTCACCCCTCCACTTT.

The V and J genes are TRBV18 and TRBJ2-5, with 8 bases identical to TRBD2. With V trimmed by 0 bases and J by 1 base, 1 base remained unmatched. The germline V gene encodes CDR1 KGHSH and CDR2 LQKENI. The CDR3 runs 15 residues. Here the CDR3 reads CASSPPTSVQETQYF. The CDR3 coding sequence is TGTGCCAGCTCACCACCGACTAGCGTCCAAGAGACCCAGTACTTC.

At least ten counts were recorded for this clonotype. This chain joins TRBV20-1 and TRBJ2-7; TRBD2 might be the D (5 bases). This CDR3 contains 12 residues. V was cut by 3 bases and J by 2 bases, with 8 bases left in between. The V gene's germline CDR1 is DFQATT and CDR2 SNEGSKA (reference sequence). CDR3 protein: CSAREAAYEQYF. The CDR3 coding sequence is TGCAGTGCTAGGGAGGCGGCCTACGAGCAGTACTTC.

The sample holds many counts of this clonotype. The chain uses TRBV6-5 and TRBJ2-7, with 11 bases identical to TRBD1. Trimming removed 5 bases from V and 7 bases from J; junction bases left unmatched: 7. The germline V gene has CDR1 MNHEY and CDR2 SVGAGI. The CDR3 is made up of 14 amino acids. The DNA for the CDR3 is TGTGCCAGCAGTCCCGGGACAGGGGGTAATGAGCAGTACTTC. This encodes CASSPGTGGNEQYF.

This clonotype was counted at least ten times. The rearrangement uses TRBV20-1 and TRBJ2-7, with D tentatively TRBD1 (6 bases). The CDR3 is 14 residues long. Trimming took 4 bases from V and 1 from J, leaving 14 bases between them. The V gene's germline CDR1 is DFQATT and CDR2 SNEGSKA (reference sequence). The CDR3 protein is CSANLQGFSYEQYF. CDR3 bases: TGCAGTGCTAATCTGCAGGGGTTTTCCTACGAGCAGTACTTC.

This clonotype was counted ten times or more. The chain has TRBV5-1 and TRBJ2-7; D possibly corresponds to TRBD1 (6 bases). The CDR3 sequence is 13 residues long. Germline V CDR1 and CDR2: SGHRS, YFSETQ. Trimming shortened V by 3 bases and J by 1 base, and 8 bases separated the two germline ends. Here the CDR3 reads CASSSGQSYEQYF. The DNA for the CDR3 is TGCGCCAGCAGCTCCGGACAGTCCTACGAGCAGTACTTC.

This clonotype was found many times. The J gene is TRBJ2-7, the V gene TRBV20-1; 12 bases fit TRBD2. This CDR3 spans 15 amino acids. CDR1 DFQATT and CDR2 SNEGSKA come from the germline V gene (reference sequence). Germline trimming cut 1 base from V and 5 bases from J; bases unmatched to any gene: 6. The CDR3 sequence: CSARASGRAGNEQYF. As DNA, the CDR3 is TGCAGTGCTAGAGCTAGCGGGAGGGCCGGTAACGAGCAGTACTTC.

This clonotype was observed at least ten times. This chain connects TRBV29-1 to TRBJ2-7; 12 nucleotides match TRBD2. With 4 bases clipped from V and 7 bases from J, the junction kept 5 bases outside the gene matches. The CDR3 is made up of 13 amino acids. Germline V gene data show CDR1 as SQVTM and CDR2 as ANQGSEA. This CDR3 reads CSVGLAGVGEQYF. In DNA, the CDR3 is TGCAGCGTTGGACTAGCGGGAGTGGGTGAGCAGTACTTC.

Worth noting for this clonotype: This may be a read error: a much more frequent sequence differs by one nucleotide. The chain links TRBV15 to TRBJ2-7; 7 bases map to TRBD2. The CDR3 totals 13 residues. With 8 bases clipped from V and 3 bases from J, the junction kept 7 bases outside the gene matches. Germline CDR1 is LNHNV and CDR2 is YYDKDF (reference sequence). CDR3 amino acids: CATGRDSDYEQYF. The CDR3 DNA follows: TGTGCCACCGGGAGGGATTCGGACTACGAGCAGTACTTC.

This clonotype has at least ten counts. This chain joins TRBV29-1 and TRBJ1-1, with D perhaps TRBD1 (5 bases). Germline V gene lookup returns CDR1 SQVTM and CDR2 ANQGSEA. V was cut by 7 bases and J by 3 bases, with 15 bases left in between. The CDR3 extends over 13 amino acids. The CDR3 DNA reads TGCAGCGGCGCCATTAACAGGCACACTGAAGCTTTCTTT. As protein: CSGAINRHTEAFF. Filled out from reference TRBV29-1 and TRBJ1-1, the complete variable domain reads SAVISQKPSRDICQRGTSLTIQCQVDSQVTMMFWYRQQPGQSLTLIATANQGSEATYESGFVIDKFPISRPNLTFSTLTVSNMSPEDSSIYLCSGAINRHTEAFFGQGTRLTVV.

In its sample, this clonotype was seen many times. The chain combines TRBV3-1 with TRBJ2-6; 9 nucleotides line up with TRBD2. After removal of 0 bases from V and 0 bases from J, the junction contained 6 bases not matched to a gene. Germline CDR1 and CDR2: LGHDT and YNNKEL (reference sequence). This CDR3 region has 19 residues. CDR3 region: CASSQDEDSGSSGANVLTF. CDR3 nucleotides: TGTGCCAGCAGCCAAGATGAGGATAGCGGGAGCTCTGGGGCCAACGTCCTGACTTTC.

This clonotype was detected ten times or more. The chain recombines TRBV10-1 with TRBJ2-5; 8 nucleotides line up with TRBD2. Germline CDR1 and CDR2: WNHNN and SYGVQD (reference sequence). The CDR3 has 14 residues. After removal of 1 base from V and 4 bases from J, the junction contained 2 bases not matched to a gene. The CDR3, as DNA: TGCGCCAGCAGTGAGTTTCTAGCGGGAGAGACCCAGTACTTC. It yields the protein CASSEFLAGETQYF.

At least ten counts were recorded for this clonotype. V gene TRBV7-3 combines with J gene TRBJ2-1; 10 bases fit TRBD2. The ends lost 3 bases at V and 8 bases at J; junction bases unmatched: 4. Per germline, CDR1 SGHTA and CDR2 FQGTGA. CDR3 length: 14 amino acids. The CDR3 DNA reads TGTGCCAGCAGCTTGCTAGCGGGAGTAGATGAGCAGTTCTTC. Its translation is CASSLLAGVDEQFF. The variable domain in full, completed from reference TRBV7-3 and TRBJ2-1, reads GAGVSQTPSNKVTEKGKYVELRCDPISGHTALYWYRQSLGQGPEFLIYFQGTGAADDSGLPNDRFFAVRPEGSVSTLKIQRTERGDSAVYLCASSLLAGVDEQFFGPGTRLTVL.

Worth noting for this clonotype: With a much larger clone just one base away, this may be a read error. This chain links TRBV6-6 with TRBJ2-4; no clear D gene. The ends were cut back, 7 bases at V and 15 bases at J, with 19 bases in the middle. CDR1 is MNHNY, CDR2 SVGAGI, per germline (reference sequence). The CDR3 has 12 residues. The CDR3 DNA follows: TGTGCCAGCACCCAAACCCTGGGGATCTTGTACTTC. It yields the protein CASTQTLGILYF.

This clonotype was counted a few times. CDR3 amino acids: CASSNRLQDTGELFF. DNA of the CDR3: TGTGCCAGCAGCAATCGCCTCCAAGACACCGGGGAGCTGTTTTTT. The V gene is TRBV7-9, the J gene TRBJ2-2, with D hard to call. CDR1 SEHNR and CDR2 FQNEAQ come from the germline V gene (reference sequence). V was pared by 5 bases and J by 3 bases, with 13 bases between. The CDR3 is made up of 15 amino acids.

This clonotype was picked up many times. The chain links TRBV18 to TRBJ2-7; a possible D gene is TRBD1 (7 bases). V was pared by 0 bases and J by 6 bases, with 15 bases between. CDR3 length: 15 residues. Germline-derived CDR1 and CDR2 are KGHSH and LQKENI. The CDR3 DNA is TGTGCCAGCTCACCACCGGGCAGGGGGGCTGGCGAGCAGTACTTC. It codes for CASSPPGRGAGEQYF.